This T cell receptor (beta chain) appears in the sequencing data of a study of T cells in Graves' hyperthyroidism and ophthalmopathy. Study-wide findings and caveats: Researchers report that a 13 V-J model separated ophthalmopathy from stable hyperthyroidism.

Diagnoses were established using clinical symptoms, serum thyroxine and TRAb, thyroid ultrasound and orbital computed tomography. 9 to 10 ml fresh peripheral blood yielded the PBMCs. Per germline, CDR1 KGHSH and CDR2 LQKENI. The CDR3 totals 14 residues. The trim removed 6 bases at V and 8 bases at J, leaving 13 bases unmatched. Amplified TCR beta CDR3 regions came from RNA transcripts. HTBI primers were the set used in a first-round RT-PCR of the TCR CDR3. TCRdb itself ran the multiplex PCR reads through MiXCR, one entry per CDR3 protein. The profile shows approximately 380,000 distinct CDR3 sequences, 15% to 20% of them singletons. Note on this clonotype: Antigen: not known.

V gene TRBV18 combines with J gene TRBJ2-7; 7 bases align to TRBD1. The clonotype comes from a woman aged 18-35 years with Graves' hyperthyroidism. Input material: blood. Here the CDR3 DNA reads TGTGCCAGCTCCCCGCCCGGGACAGCACTCAAGCAGTACTTC. Translation gives CASSPPGTALKQYF.